Listed below are T cell receptor beta chains from one sample, sequenced in a study of T-cell memory formation after mild COVID-19. MiXCR, run by TCRdb on the 5' RACE reads, gives a single entry per CDR3 protein. The profile shows approximately 400,000 distinct CDR3 sequences, approximately 19% of them singletons. Sequencing used PBMCs or a T cell subset sorted from them (not recorded which). Receptors were obtained from a man aged 18 to 30 who had mild COVID-19 (a few samples of this study predate the infection). Cell type and time point are not known. Each CDR3 is given with its conserved first and last residue. D genes are given only for firm matches. Rows give clone size only sometimes, using once, few, many, or a class for an expanded clone.

>TRBV20-1|TRBD1|TRBJ1-1|few
TGCAGTGCTAGGGACAGGGGTTTATCTGAAGCTTTCTTT
CSARDRGLSEAFF
>TRBV10-2|NA|TRBJ1-5|few
TGCGCCAGCAGTGAGGGCCCCAATCAGCCCCAGCATTTT
CASSEGPNQPQHF
>TRBV11-2|NA|TRBJ2-5|few
TGTGCCAGCAGCTCGCTTTCACGGGAGAAAGAGACCCAGTACTTC
CASSSLSREKETQYF
>TRBV5-4|NA|TRBJ2-1|NA
TGTGCCAGCACCAAAGGGTTTTCCTACAATGAGCAGTTCTTC
CASTKGFSYNEQFF
>TRBV6-2/TRBV6-3|TRBD1|TRBJ1-6|NA
TGTGCCAGCAGTTCTCCTCCTAATCGACAGGGCGGGTCACCCCTCCACTTT
CASSSPPNRQGGSPLHF
>TRBV11-2|TRBD2|TRBJ2-5|few
TGTGCCAGCAGCTTAGGGGAGGGAGAGACCCAGTACTTC
CASSLGEGETQYF
>TRBV7-9|NA|TRBJ1-1|many
TGTGCCAGCAGCTTAGCAGGGGAAGGTGAAGCTTTCTTT
CASSLAGEGEAFF
>TRBV2|NA|TRBJ1-2|few
TGTGCCAGCACAGGGGAACTTACCAAAGGCTACACCTTC
CASTGELTKGYTF
>TRBV7-2|NA|TRBJ1-1|NA
TGTGCCAGCCGCACCCCCCTGGCGGGATCCACTGAAGCTTTCTTT
CASRTPLAGSTEAFF
>TRBV7-2|NA|TRBJ1-6|few
TGTGCCAGCAGCGGTGCCCCCCTATCACCCCTCCACTTT
CASSGAPLSPLHF
>TRBV5-1|NA|TRBJ1-1|NA
TGCGCCAGCAGCTTGACTGGAGGTGGGGGAACGAACACTGAAGCTTTCTTT
CASSLTGGGGTNTEAFF
>TRBV24-1|TRBD2|TRBJ2-3|few
TGTGCCACCAGTGATCCTAGCGGGGCTGGCACAGATACGCAGTATTTT
CATSDPSGAGTDTQYF
>TRBV6-5|NA|TRBJ1-5|NA
TGTGCCAGCGGCCGGCAGATTGGGGGCCAGCCCCAGCATTTT
CASGRQIGGQPQHF
>TRBV2|NA|TRBJ2-2|NA
TGTGCCAGCCATACCGGGGGTTCGAACACCGGGGAGCTGTTTTTT
CASHTGGSNTGELFF
>TRBV5-1|NA|TRBJ1-6|NA
TGCGCCAGCAGCGGGGACTCACATTCACCCCTCCACTTT
CASSGDSHSPLHF
>TRBV24-1|TRBD1|TRBJ1-5|NA
TGTGCCACCAGTGATCGTGACAGGGGTCGAAATCAGCCCCAGCATTTT
CATSDRDRGRNQPQHF
>TRBV5-4|NA|TRBJ1-3|NA
TGTGCCAGCAGCTTGGACAGTGGAAACACCATATATTTT
CASSLDSGNTIYF
>TRBV6-2/TRBV6-3|TRBD1|TRBJ1-1|NA
TGTGCCAGCAGTTACCGGGACAGGAACACTGAAGCTTTCTTT
CASSYRDRNTEAFF
>TRBV12-3/TRBV12-4|TRBD1|TRBJ2-2|few
TGTGCCAGCGGACCCTGGGCAGGGGGCAAAGTCGGGGAGCTGTTTTTT
CASGPWAGGKVGELFF
>TRBV4-3|NA|TRBJ1-4|NA
TGCGCCAGCAGCCAAGATCCAGGGGTTTCAACTAATGAAAAACTGTTTTTT
CASSQDPGVSTNEKLFF
>TRBV10-2|NA|TRBJ2-2|few
TGCGCCAGCAGTGAGAGGCGGCGGGACCGAAACACCGGGGAGCTGTTTTTT
CASSERRRDRNTGELFF
>TRBV6-5|TRBD2|TRBJ2-7|many
TGTGCCAGCACTAGCGGGGTAAACTCCTACGAGCAGTACTTC
CASTSGVNSYEQYF
>TRBV6-2/TRBV6-3|TRBD1|TRBJ1-5|few
TGTGCCAGCAGGTCGGGGACAGGGAATCAGCCCCAGCATTTT
CASRSGTGNQPQHF
>TRBV20-1|NA|TRBJ2-1|few
TGCAGTGCTAGAATCCCCAGGTTAGACCATGAGCAGTTCTTC
CSARIPRLDHEQFF
>TRBV7-2|NA|TRBJ1-1|NA
TGTGCCAGCAGGCGGGCAGGGATGAACACTGAAGCTTTCTTT
CASRRAGMNTEAFF
>TRBV4-2|NA|TRBJ2-2|few
TGTGCCAGCAGCCAAGATAGTTTGAATACTGCAGGGAACACCGGGGAGCTGTTTTTT
CASSQDSLNTAGNTGELFF
>TRBV5-1|NA|TRBJ2-3|many
TGCGCCAGCAGCTTGACTGCAGGAATCACAGATACGCAGTATTTT
CASSLTAGITDTQYF
>TRBV12-3/TRBV12-4|TRBD2|TRBJ2-2|NA
TGTGCCAGCAGTTGGGGGGGACGGAACACCGGGGAGCTGTTTTTT
CASSWGGRNTGELFF
>TRBV6-1|NA|TRBJ1-5|NA
TGTGCCAGCAGCCCCAGGGGAATGGACAATCAGCCCCAGCATTTT
CASSPRGMDNQPQHF
>TRBV27|NA|TRBJ1-1|NA
TGTGCCAGCAGTTTATTGGGCCCGGGGAACACTGAAGCTTTCTTT
CASSLLGPGNTEAFF
>TRBV10-3|TRBD1|TRBJ2-5|few
TGTGCCACCAGACAGGGAATTGGGGAGACCCAGTACTTC
CATRQGIGETQYF
>TRBV11-2|NA|TRBJ2-1|NA
TGTGCCAGCAGCCCCTCCATAGCAGGCTTTTATGAGCAGTTCTTC
CASSPSIAGFYEQFF
>TRBV12-3/TRBV12-4|NA|TRBJ1-1|many
TGTGCCAGCAGGACTTCAATGGAAGGAACTGAAGCTTTCTTT
CASRTSMEGTEAFF
>TRBV12-3/TRBV12-4|TRBD1|TRBJ1-1|NA
TGTGCCAGCCGGGACAGCGCCCTCATTATGAACACTGAAGCTTTCTTT
CASRDSALIMNTEAFF
>TRBV10-3|TRBD1|TRBJ2-3|NA
TGTGCCATCAGCTCCCGGGACAGGGGTGCAGATACGCAGTATTTT
CAISSRDRGADTQYF
>TRBV5-1|TRBD2|TRBJ2-1|NA
TGCGCCAGCAACAGACTAGCGGGGGGGCAGGATGAGCAGTTCTTC
CASNRLAGGQDEQFF
>TRBV7-2|TRBD1|TRBJ2-5|NA
TGTGCCAGCAGTCGGGACAGCCCGACCCAGTACTTC
CASSRDSPTQYF
>TRBV2|NA|TRBJ2-2|few
TGTGCCAGCAGGGAAGGGGGGACCGGGGAGCTGTTTTTT
CASREGGTGELFF
>TRBV6-2/TRBV6-3|TRBD1|TRBJ2-5|NA
TGTGCCAGCAGACCGGACAGGCAAGAGACCCAGTACTTC
CASRPDRQETQYF
>TRBV5-5|NA|TRBJ2-2|many
TGTGCCAGCAGCTCCAGGGAATCGAACACCGGGGAGCTGTTTTTT
CASSSRESNTGELFF
>TRBV7-8|NA|TRBJ1-6|NA
TGTGCCAGCAGCTTAGCCGGACAGTTTTCACCCCTCCACTTT
CASSLAGQFSPLHF
>TRBV7-8|TRBD2|TRBJ2-3|few
TGTGCCAGCAGCTTAGTCCCTAGACTAGCGGGGGGCCCAAAGGAAGATACGCAGTATTTT
CASSLVPRLAGGPKEDTQYF
>TRBV5-1|TRBD2|TRBJ2-4|NA
TGCGCCAGCAGGAGGGGAGGGGAAAACATTCAGTACTTC
CASRRGGENIQYF
>TRBV29-1|TRBD1|TRBJ2-5|NA
TGCAGCGTTGAAGGCCCGGACAGGGAGACCCAGTACTTC
CSVEGPDRETQYF
>TRBV4-3|NA|TRBJ1-2|few
TGCGCCAGCAGCCAGGTTGGGCAGGAGACGTTAGCTAACTATGGCTACACCTTC
CASSQVGQETLANYGYTF
>TRBV27|NA|TRBJ2-3|once
TGTGCCAGCAGTTCCGCCCGGACGGATAGGTATTTT
CASSSARTDRYF
>TRBV12-3/TRBV12-4|NA|TRBJ2-3|NA
TGTGCCAGCAGTCCTCATCGAACCACAGATACGCAGTATTTT
CASSPHRTTDTQYF
>TRBV9|TRBD2|TRBJ2-1|NA
TGTGCCAGCAGCGCTCCTAGCGGGATCCGCTCCTACAATGAGCAGTTCTTC
CASSAPSGIRSYNEQFF
>TRBV6-6|NA|TRBJ1-5|NA
TGTGCCAGCAGAGAACTCTATAGCAATCAGCCCCAGCATTTT
CASRELYSNQPQHF